The 13 T cell receptor beta chains listed next were all sequenced from one sample in a study of T-cell reconstitution after alpha-beta-depleted transplantation in children. Preparation of the TCRbeta library involved a method that used unique molecular identifiers. TCRdb re-called the PCR reads with MiXCR, one entry per CDR3 protein. Of about 980,000 distinct CDR3 sequences listed, about 26% are singletons. Specimen: PBMCs, mostly from graft donor cells, collected 360 days after TCRalphabeta/CD19-depleted stem cell transplant. All receptors come from a boy under two years old who had a stem cell transplant for SCID, so the T cells may come from the graft donor.

This clonotype has just a few counts. The V call is TRBV4-3, the J call TRBJ2-1; no clear D gene. Deletions cut 0 bases from V and 0 bases from J, with 9 bases between. CDR3 size: 16 residues. CDR1 is LGHNA, CDR2 YSLEER, per germline. CDR3 region: CASSQDSLSSYNEQFF. DNA of the CDR3: TGCGCCAGCAGCCAAGATTCTTTGAGCTCCTACAATGAGCAGTTCTTC.

This chain joins TRBV29-1 and TRBJ2-2; the D is unclear. CDR1 and CDR2 from the germline V gene are SQVTM and ANQGSEA. Trimming left V 7 bases short and J 4 bases short, with 13 bases between. There are 13 residues in the CDR3. CDR3 DNA: TGCAGCGCCCTTTGGTTGCGCACCGGGGAGCTGTTTTTT. This translates into CSALWLRTGELFF.

This clonotype appeared a few times. This chain uses TRBV29-1 with TRBJ1-1, with TRBD1 identical over 9 bases. V dropped 3 bases and J dropped 7; count of bases not matched to a gene: 9. This CDR3 has 14 residues. Germline V CDR1 and CDR2: SQVTM, ANQGSEA. CDR3 nucleotide sequence: TGCAGCGTTGAGTCCGAACTGACAGGGGGTGAAGCTTTCTTT. This translates into CSVESELTGGEAFF.

V and J are TRBV15 and TRBJ2-2, with D possibly TRBD2 on 5 matching bases. Germline lookup yields CDR1 LNHNV and CDR2 YYDKDF (reference sequence). V shed 5 bases and J shed 1 base, with 11 bases lying between them. CDR3 size: 15 residues. The CDR3 protein is CATSPSGRNTGELFF. CDR3 nucleotide sequence: TGTGCCACCAGCCCGAGTGGGAGGAACACCGGGGAGCTGTTTTTT.

This clonotype was counted between two and nine times. The V call is TRBV9, the J call TRBJ2-4; no definite D call. The CDR3 is 16 amino acids. Per germline, CDR1 SGDLS and CDR2 YYNGEE. V dropped 0 bases and J dropped 1 base, with 11 bases sitting between them. CDR3 in amino acids: CASSVGTLGAKNIQYF. CDR3 coding DNA: TGTGCCAGCAGCGTAGGTACACTGGGGGCCAAAAACATTCAGTACTTC. Complete variable domain (other parts from reference TRBV9 and TRBJ2-4): DSGVTQTPKHLITATGQRVTLRCSPRSGDLSVYWYQQSLDQGLQFLIQYYNGEERAKGNILERFSAQQFPDLHSELNLSSLELGDSALYFCASSVGTLGAKNIQYFGAGTRLSVL.

A few counts support this clonotype. V gene TRBV30 combines with J gene TRBJ2-5; D is possibly TRBD1 (5 bases). Trimming removed 2 bases at V and 7 bases at J, with 11 bases between. CDR1 and CDR2 from the germline V gene are GTSNPN and SVGIG (reference sequence). CDR3 length: 12 amino acids. The CDR3 nucleotides read TGTGCCTGGAGTCAGGGCAGTGGGACCCAGTACTTC. It translates to CAWSQGSGTQYF.

This clonotype was observed a handful of times. This chain joins TRBV4-2 and TRBJ2-3, with 8 bases aligning to TRBD2. The germline CDR1 and CDR2 sequences are LGHNA and YNFKEQ. The CDR3 has 17 residues. After removal of 4 bases from V and 2 bases from J, the junction contained 11 bases not matched to a gene. The CDR3 spells CASSPTGGGLYTDTQYF. The CDR3 DNA follows: TGTGCCAGCAGCCCAACTGGCGGGGGGCTCTACACAGATACGCAGTATTTT.

V usage is TRBV29-1 and J usage is TRBJ2-3; no clear D gene. Germline CDR1 and CDR2: SQVTM and ANQGSEA. The CDR3 runs 15 residues. V lost 7 bases to trimming and J lost 1 base, with 18 bases between them. Written as DNA, the CDR3 is TGCAGCGCCTCACTCGACTCCCAGGGCACAGATACGCAGTATTTT. This encodes CSASLDSQGTDTQYF.

The rearrangement links TRBV11-1 to TRBJ2-2, with 8 bases aligning to TRBD1. Germline V gives CDR1 SGHAT, CDR2 FQDESV (reference sequence). CDR3 length: 18 amino acids. After removal of 5 bases from V and 7 bases from J, the junction contained 18 bases not matched to a gene. CDR3 nucleotides: TGTGCCAGCAGCCTTCGCCAGGGGGCGTCGAGAGCTAACGGGGAGCTGTTTTTT. Residues: CASSLRQGASRANGELFF.

The chain recombines TRBV4-1 with TRBJ1-3, with D perhaps TRBD1 (6 bases). V lost 6 bases and J lost 5, with 11 bases in between. The germline V gene has CDR1 MGHRA and CDR2 YSYEKL. This CDR3 is 13 amino acids long. The chain's CDR3 is CASSHRVRNTIYF. The DNA for the CDR3 is TGCGCCAGCAGTCACAGGGTCAGAAACACCATATATTTT.

The chain has TRBV12-3 or TRBV12-4 and TRBJ1-2; D is unresolved. The CDR3 spans 11 residues. V was clipped by 6 bases and J by 8 bases, with 10 bases between them. The CDR3 DNA sequence: TGTGCCAGCAGCTCCCTGCGGGGCTACACCTTC. It encodes CASSSLRGYTF.

The chain carries TRBV4-2 and TRBJ2-6; D possibly corresponds to TRBD1 (6 bases). The CDR3 length is 19 residues. With 1 base removed from V and 1 base from J, the gap between germline ends came to 17 bases. The germline V gene has CDR1 LGHNA and CDR2 YNFKEQ. The CDR3 nucleotides read TGTGCCAGCAGCCAAGGGGACATCGGTCTGACATCTGGGGCCAACGTCCTGACTTTC. Protein product: CASSQGDIGLTSGANVLTF.

The chain combines TRBV20-1 with TRBJ2-1, with 8 bases aligning to TRBD2. V lost 3 bases to trimming and J lost 8 bases; unmatched junction nucleotides: 12. Per the germline V gene, CDR1 is DFQATT and CDR2 is SNEGSKA (reference sequence). CDR3 length: 15 residues. The CDR3 DNA reads TGCAGTGCTAGCCAAAGCCCCGGGGGGGTCTATGAGCAGTTCTTC. Protein: CSASQSPGGVYEQFF.